This passage covers 26 T cell receptor beta chains from one sample sequenced in a study of T-cell memory formation after mild COVID-19. TCRdb called the 5' RACE reads again in MiXCR, with one record for every CDR3 protein. The table has about 140,000 distinct CDR3 sequences, roughly a quarter seen once; the top ten hold roughly 25%. The sample comprised PBMCs or a T cell subset sorted from them (not recorded which). These receptors came from an adult woman who had mild COVID-19 (a few samples of this study predate the infection). Cell type and time point are not known.

This clonotype was counted only a few times. The chain uses TRBV9 and TRBJ1-1, with D perhaps TRBD1 (5 bases). In germline, CDR1 is SGDLS, CDR2 YYNGEE. The CDR3 extends over 14 amino acids. V lost 1 base and J 4 bases, leaving 11 bases between the germline ends. In DNA form, the CDR3 reads TGTGCCAGCAGCGTAAAGGGGAGCGGCACTGAAGCTTTCTTT. As protein: CASSVKGSGTEAFF.

The chain uses TRBV2 and TRBJ2-2; possible D gene TRBD2, 5 bases. Germline lookup yields CDR1 SNHLY and CDR2 FYNNEI. V was clipped by 3 bases and J by 5 bases, with 13 bases between them. The length of the CDR3 is 15 residues. CDR3 DNA sequence: TGTGCCAGCAGTGAGGGCAGACGGAGGACCGGGGAGCTGTTTTTT. This encodes CASSEGRRRTGELFF.

The chain has TRBV20-1 and TRBJ2-7; D is ambiguous. Looked up from germline, CDR1 is DFQATT and CDR2 is SNEGSKA (reference sequence). CDR3 length: 13 residues. The V end lost 6 bases, the J end lost 2 bases, and 14 bases lay between the germline ends. The CDR3: CSARWTETYEQYF. The CDR3, as DNA: TGCAGTGCCAGGTGGACGGAAACCTACGAGCAGTACTTC.

V gene TRBV27 combines with J gene TRBJ2-2; tentatively, D is TRBD1 (6 bases). Looked up from germline, CDR1 is MNHEY and CDR2 is SMNVEV (reference sequence). Trimming shortened V by 5 bases and J by 6 bases, and 10 bases separated the two germline ends. This CDR3 contains 13 residues. The CDR3 DNA follows: TGTGCCAGCAGTGGGGGCGAGGCCGGGGAGCTGTTTTTT. Amino acid sequence: CASSGGEAGELFF.

The chain uses TRBV6-4 and TRBJ2-1; 11 bases agree with TRBD1. V lost 3 bases to trimming and J lost 8 bases; unmatched junction nucleotides: 9. Germline V gives CDR1 MRHNA, CDR2 SNTAGT. The CDR3 sequence is 16 residues long. Here the CDR3 reads CASSETGTGGLDEQFF. For the CDR3, the DNA is TGTGCCAGCAGTGAAACTGGGACAGGGGGTCTCGATGAGCAGTTCTTC.

The chain carries TRBV7-6 and TRBJ2-3, with 12 positions matching TRBD2. J was trimmed by 2 bases and V by 1 base; bases with no gene match: 7. CDR3 length: 18 residues. Per the germline V gene, CDR1 is SGHVS and CDR2 is FNYEAQ. The CDR3 nucleotides read TGTGCCAGCAGCTTAGGCCTAGCGGGGGGGCCGGTCACAGATACGCAGTATTTT. Amino acid sequence: CASSLGLAGGPVTDTQYF.

This sequence joins TRBV24-1 and TRBJ1-1, with TRBD1 as a possible D gene (6 bases). The V end lost 4 bases, the J end lost 5 bases, and 13 bases lay between the germline ends. The CDR3 is made up of 14 amino acids. Germline loops: CDR1 KGHDR, CDR2 SFDVKD. The CDR3 nucleotides read TGTGCCACCAGTGAGGCAGGGGATGTGACTGAAGCTTTCTTT. It codes for CATSEAGDVTEAFF.

This clonotype was seen a few times. The V gene is TRBV5-1, the J gene TRBJ2-6, with no clear D. The CDR3 runs to 12 residues. Trimming removed 7 bases from V and 4 bases from J, with 6 bases in between. CDR1 is SGHRS and CDR2 is YFSETQ in the germline V gene. The CDR3 reads CASLSGANVLTF. DNA of the CDR3: TGCGCCAGCTTGTCGGGGGCCAACGTCCTGACTTTC.

The chain is built from TRBV7-9 and TRBJ1-3; no reliable D call. Per germline, CDR1 SEHNR and CDR2 FQNEAQ (reference sequence). CDR3 length equals 12 residues. Between the trimmed V and J ends, which lost 5 bases and 4 bases, there was a span of 6 bases. The CDR3 loop reads CASSPRGNTIYF. The CDR3 bases are TGTGCCAGCAGCCCCCGAGGAAACACCATATATTTT.

This clonotype was recorded a few times. The chain recombines TRBV9 with TRBJ2-7, with TRBD2 matching over 7 bases. V lost 0 bases, J lost 2 bases, and 11 bases stayed unmatched. This CDR3 spans 17 amino acids. Germline assignment: CDR1 SGDLS and CDR2 YYNGEE. CDR3 bases: TGTGCCAGCAGCGTAGATCCGAGGCGGGAGACACCCTACGAGCAGTACTTC. Protein: CASSVDPRRETPYEQYF.

The V gene is TRBV12-3 or TRBV12-4, the J gene TRBJ1-2; D unclear. V lost 6 bases and J lost 6, with 20 bases in between. The CDR3 contains 15 residues. DNA for the CDR3: TGTGCCAGCAGAGTAGTTGGACGGCCCCGGGATGGCTACACCTTC. Amino acid sequence: CASRVVGRPRDGYTF.

This clonotype was seen a few times. This chain connects TRBV12-5 to TRBJ2-3, with no clear D. The V end was cut by 3 bases, the J end by 3 bases, with 10 bases between. The CDR3 totals 14 residues. Germline-derived CDR1 and CDR2 are LGHNT and FRNRAP. CDR3 in amino acids: CASGLTTYTDTQYF. The CDR3 DNA follows: TGTGCTAGTGGTTTAACCACCTATACAGATACGCAGTATTTT.

This clonotype was counted only a few times. The chain joins TRBV6-5 to TRBJ2-1; 16 nucleotides line up with TRBD2. Germline V gene data show CDR1 as MNHEY and CDR2 as SVGAGI. The CDR3 runs 19 residues. J gave up 8 bases and V 0 bases, and 10 bases lay outside the gene matches. In DNA form, the CDR3 reads TGTGCCAGCAGTTACTCGGAGGGACTAGCGGGAGGGCCTGGTTATGAGCAGTTCTTC. This encodes CASSYSEGLAGGPGYEQFF.

The chain combines TRBV5-1 with TRBJ2-7; D might be TRBD2 (6 bases). There are 14 residues in the CDR3. Germline CDR1 SGHRS, CDR2 YFSETQ. V gave up 0 bases and J gave up 6 bases, with 13 bases separating them. CDR3 in DNA: TGCGCCAGCAGCTTGGGGTATAGGGAGGCCGAGCAGTACTTC. It specifies CASSLGYREAEQYF.

Only a few counts were recorded for this clonotype. The V call is TRBV5-1, the J call TRBJ2-1; D not resolved. The CDR3 is made up of 15 amino acids. Germline CDR1 reads SGHRS; CDR2 reads YFSETQ. The V end lost 6 bases, the J end lost 2 bases, and 15 bases lay between the germline ends. CDR3 sequence reads: CASMPLPDPYNEQFF. CDR3 nucleotide sequence: TGCGCCAGCATGCCCCTCCCGGATCCCTACAATGAGCAGTTCTTC.

The table lists this clonotype with a few counts. V and J are TRBV5-1 and TRBJ1-4; D not certain. CDR1 is SGHRS and CDR2 is YFSETQ in the germline V gene. This CDR3 region has 17 residues. The V end was cut by 0 bases, the J end by 0 bases, with 12 bases between. The CDR3 DNA is TGCGCCAGCAGCTTGGCCGTGAGGGATTCAACTAATGAAAAACTGTTTTTT. Its translation: CASSLAVRDSTNEKLFF. The entire variable domain, with the rest obtained from reference TRBV5-1 and TRBJ1-4, is as follows: KAGVTQTPRYLIKTRGQQVTLSCSPISGHRSVSWYQQTPGQGLQFLFEYFSETQRNKGNFPGRFSGRQFSNSRSEMNVSTLELGDSALYLCASSLAVRDSTNEKLFFGSGTQLSVL.

Only a few counts were recorded for this clonotype. The chain is built from TRBV5-1 and TRBJ2-2; 9 bases match TRBD2. Germline V gives CDR1 SGHRS, CDR2 YFSETQ. The CDR3 length is 16 residues. V was clipped by 3 bases and J by 1 base; unmatched bases: 4. The CDR3 is CASSWPTSGNTGELFF. In DNA form, the CDR3 reads TGCGCCAGCAGCTGGCCGACTAGCGGGAACACCGGGGAGCTGTTTTTT.

The V gene is TRBV6-5, the J gene TRBJ2-3; D is unresolved. Trimming pared 4 bases from V and 0 bases from J, leaving 11 bases between. Looked up from germline, CDR1 is MNHEY and CDR2 is SVGAGI. The CDR3 totals 15 residues. DNA for the CDR3: TGTGCCAGCAGTTTATGGGATACTAGCACAGATACGCAGTATTTT. It specifies CASSLWDTSTDTQYF.

Written as DNA, the CDR3 is TGCGCCAGCAGCTATATAGGACTAGCCAAAAACATTCAGTACTTC. Translation gives CASSYIGLAKNIQYF. J is TRBJ2-4 and V is TRBV5-1, with TRBD2 as a possible D gene (5 bases). Trimming took off 3 bases at V and 0 bases at J, with 10 bases between the two ends. From germline, CDR1 is SGHRS and CDR2 YFSETQ. The CDR3 covers 15 residues.

This clonotype was seen at least ten times. The chain has TRBV2 and TRBJ2-7; 10 bases agree with TRBD2. CDR1 and CDR2 from the germline V gene are SNHLY and FYNNEI. The CDR3 runs 13 residues. Here the CDR3 reads CASTSGVSYEQYF. For the CDR3, the DNA is TGTGCATCTACTAGCGGGGTGTCCTACGAGCAGTACTTC.

This clonotype has a handful of counts. J is TRBJ2-1 and V is TRBV6-5; the D is unclear. This CDR3 has 14 residues. Germline lookup yields CDR1 MNHEY and CDR2 SVGAGI. V lost 1 base, J lost 5 bases, and 9 bases lay in between. CDR3 DNA sequence: TGTGCCAGCAGTTACTACGGAGCCAACAATGAGCAGTTCTTC. Its protein product is CASSYYGANNEQFF.

Notes on this clonotype: One end of the junction does not line up with germline, which may come from a read error. The rearrangement joins TRBV7-6 to TRBJ2-1; the match to TRBD2 covers 8 bases. CDR3 size: 11 residues. Germline V lookup: CDR1 SGHVS, CDR2 FNYEAQ. CDR3 bases: TGTGCCAGCAGCGTAGCGGGACGGGAGTTCTTC. Its translation: CASSVAGREFF. The entire variable domain, with the rest obtained from reference TRBV7-6 and TRBJ2-1, is as follows: GAGVSQSPRYKVTKRGQDVALRCDPISGHVSLYWYRQALGQGPEFLTYFNYEAQQDKSGLPNDRFSAERPEGSISTLTIQRTEQRDSAMYRCASSVAGREFFGPGTRLTVL.

The rearrangement links TRBV3-1 to TRBJ1-2; 8 nucleotides align to TRBD1. The germline V gene has CDR1 LGHDT and CDR2 YNNKEL (reference sequence). V lost 6 bases and J lost 4; bases outside the gene matches: 4. The CDR3 loop spans 13 amino acids. The CDR3 sequence: CASRKQGGYGYTF. The CDR3 nucleotides are TGTGCCAGCAGGAAACAGGGGGGCTATGGCTACACCTTC.

The chain links TRBV20-1 to TRBJ2-7, with unresolved D. Germline CDR1 is DFQATT and CDR2 is SNEGSKA (reference sequence). Trimming removed 0 bases at V and 2 bases at J, with 8 bases between. The length of the CDR3 is 13 residues. CDR3 sequence (DNA): TGCAGTGCTAGAGACATCGACCCCTACGAGCAGTACTTC. Amino acids: CSARDIDPYEQYF.

J is TRBJ2-3 and V is TRBV12-5; the D is unclear. CDR1 and CDR2 (germline): LGHNT, FRNRAP. With 1 base removed from V and 6 bases from J, the gap between germline ends came to 2 bases. CDR3 length: 11 amino acids. CDR3 in amino acids: CASGLGDTQYF. As DNA, the CDR3 is TGTGCTAGTGGTTTGGGGGATACGCAGTATTTT.

V gene TRBV6-5 combines with J gene TRBJ2-3; D not certain. V lost 1 base to trimming and J lost 0 bases, with 5 bases between them. This CDR3 is 14 amino acids long. Germline V gives CDR1 MNHEY, CDR2 SVGAGI. CDR3 bases: TGTGCCAGCAGTTACTGGAGAAGCACAGATACGCAGTATTTT. Its translation is CASSYWRSTDTQYF.